Given below is one T cell receptor (beta chain) in context. The data were taken from a study of technical replicates of blood from a few donors. The repertoire was sequenced with immunoSEQ multiplex PCR; TCRdb's copy has only in-frame clones and lacks some. The data contain approximately 97,000 clones, 95% of them singletons. This CDR3 comprises 16 residues. Germline values: CDR1 SGDLS, CDR2 YYNGEE. V shed 0 bases and J 1 base; nucleotides not matched to a gene: 5. The rearrangement uses TRBV9 and TRBJ2-3; 7 nucleotides line up with TRBD2. This clonotype was sampled from a human donor in good health. Source material: T cells isolated from PBMCs. CDR3 amino acids: CASSVGLAGGTDTQYF. CDR3 sequence (DNA): TGTGCCAGCAGCGTAGGGTTGGCGGGAGGCACAGATACGCAGTATTTT.